A single sample gave rise to the 25 T cell receptor beta chains below, sequenced in a study of T-cell memory formation after mild COVID-19. In TCRdb, the 5' RACE reads were re-called with MiXCR into one record per CDR3 protein. There are around 99,000 distinct CDR3 sequences in the sample; 13% to 15% occur only once, and 39% lies in the top ten. Sequencing was done on a sample of PBMCs or a T cell subset sorted from them (not recorded which). The receptors here all came from a man between 18 and 29 years old who had mild COVID-19 (a few samples of this study predate the infection). Cell type and time point are not known.

This chain uses TRBV28 with TRBJ2-1; TRBD1 aligns across 8 bases. CDR3 length: 17 residues. Germline V CDR1 and CDR2: MDHEN, SYDVKM. V shed 5 bases, J shed 0 bases, and the junction held 9 bases outside the gene matches. CDR3 in amino acids: CASSTVRTGISYNEQFF. The CDR3 nucleotides are TGTGCCAGCAGTACCGTTCGGACAGGGATCTCCTACAATGAGCAGTTCTTC. The full variable domain, in which reference TRBV28 and TRBJ2-1 provide the parts outside the CDR3, is DVKVTQSSRYLVKRTGEKVFLECVQDMDHENMFWYRQDPGLGLRLIYFSYDVKMKEKGDIPEGYSVSREKKERFSLILESASTNQTSMYLCASSTVRTGISYNEQFFGPGTRLTVL.

The CDR3 region has the DNA TGCAGTACCCAGCTGGATACGCAGTATTTT. This codes for CSTQLDTQYF. The rearrangement links TRBV29-1 to TRBJ2-3; D is unclear. Germline CDR1 reads SQVTM; CDR2 reads ANQGSEA. CDR3 length: 10 residues.

The genes are TRBV19 and TRBJ2-5, with 8 positions matching TRBD2. This CDR3 comprises 16 residues. With V trimmed by 5 bases and J by 0 bases, 8 bases remained unmatched. Per the germline V gene, CDR1 is LNHDA and CDR2 is SQIVND (reference sequence). CDR3 nucleotide sequence: TGTGCCAGTAGTTGGTCTAGCGGGCGTCACCAAGAGACCCAGTACTTC. It codes for CASSWSSGRHQETQYF.

The chain recombines TRBV6-5 with TRBJ2-1; D remains unclear. V shed 0 bases and J shed 8 bases, with 5 bases lying between them. In germline, CDR1 is MNHEY, CDR2 SVGAGI. The CDR3 has 12 amino acids. CDR3 residues: CASSYSTDEQFF. The DNA for the CDR3 is TGTGCCAGCAGTTACTCGACGGATGAGCAGTTCTTC.

This clonotype occurred many times. The chain carries TRBV11-2 and TRBJ2-7, with D perhaps being TRBD1 or TRBD2 (5 bases each). Trimming took off 1 base at V and 9 bases at J, with 19 bases between the two ends. The CDR3 is 15 residues long. Germline assignment: CDR1 SGHAT and CDR2 FQNNGV. In nucleotides, the CDR3 is TGTGCCAGCAGCTTAGGTTCTGGGGACCCCTTCGGGCAGTACGTC. As protein: CASSLGSGDPFGQYV.

In this sample, this clonotype turned up many times. The rearrangement joins TRBV7-9 to TRBJ2-7, with 12 nucleotides matching TRBD2. The length of the CDR3 is 16 residues. Germline V gives CDR1 SEHNR, CDR2 FQNEAQ (reference sequence). V gave up 5 bases and J gave up 0 bases; unmatched junction bases: 5. The CDR3 DNA reads TGTGCCAGCAGCAGGACTAGCGGGGCGTCCTCCTACGAGCAGTACTTC. Protein: CASSRTSGASSYEQYF.

This clonotype was counted only a few times. The genes are TRBV3-1 and TRBJ2-1; TRBD2 is a possible D gene (7 bases). Trimming cost V 1 base and J 3 bases, with 10 bases left between them. The germline V gene encodes CDR1 LGHDT and CDR2 YNNKEL (reference sequence). The CDR3 runs to 15 residues. CDR3 sequence: CASSQVGGLYNEQFF. For the CDR3, the DNA is TGTGCCAGCAGCCAAGTCGGGGGGCTCTACAATGAGCAGTTCTTC.

This clonotype was observed a handful of times. A read error may account for a junction end that differs from germline. CDR3 nucleotide sequence: TGTGCCAGCTTCCGGGGGACTAGAGGTTTCTTC. It specifies CASFRGTRGFF. The chain links TRBV2 to TRBJ2-7; TRBD2 matches at 8 bases. Germline CDR1 SNHLY, CDR2 FYNNEI. The CDR3 consists of 11 residues.

This clonotype was seen at least ten times. The chain is built from TRBV12-3 or TRBV12-4 and TRBJ2-5, with D possibly TRBD1 on 6 matching bases. The CDR3 is 15 amino acids. V shed 5 bases and J shed 5 bases, with 18 bases lying between them. The CDR3 sequence: CASSPRQGLEETQYF. CDR3 DNA sequence: TGTGCCAGCAGTCCCCGGCAGGGGCTAGAGGAGACCCAGTACTTC.

This clonotype was recorded a few times. The chain joins TRBV11-2 to TRBJ2-5; 8 nucleotides agree with TRBD2. Per the germline V gene, CDR1 is SGHAT and CDR2 is FQNNGV. This CDR3 is 15 amino acids long. Trimming took 5 bases from V and 1 from J; bases not matched to a gene: 6. The CDR3 reads CASSHPGTSQETQYF. In nucleotides, the CDR3 is TGTGCCAGCAGCCACCCCGGGACTAGCCAAGAGACCCAGTACTTC.

This clonotype has more than one count but fewer than ten. The chain employs TRBV4-1 and TRBJ2-2, with D unresolved. The CDR3 consists of 14 residues. V gave up 0 bases and J gave up 7 bases, with 9 bases separating them. CDR1 is MGHRA, CDR2 YSYEKL, per germline. The CDR3 reads CASSQDTLGGELFF. CDR3 sequence (DNA): TGCGCCAGCAGCCAAGATACCCTCGGCGGGGAGCTGTTTTTT.

The table lists this clonotype with a few counts. This chain connects TRBV5-1 to TRBJ2-7; 9 bases agree with TRBD1. The ends lost 4 bases at V and 4 bases at J; junction bases unmatched: 12. CDR3 length equals 16 residues. Germline-derived CDR1 and CDR2 are SGHRS and YFSETQ. The CDR3 nucleotides are TGCGCCAGCAGCGGCGGGGACAGGGCATTCCCATACGAGCAGTACTTC. Translating gives CASSGGDRAFPYEQYF.

The rearrangement links TRBV20-1 to TRBJ2-6; D gene uncertain. This CDR3 has 14 amino acids. V dropped 1 base and J dropped 4 bases, with 8 bases sitting between them. Germline V gene data show CDR1 as DFQATT and CDR2 as SNEGSKA (reference sequence). In nucleotides, the CDR3 is TGCAGTGCTAGAGCCTTAGCCGGGGCCAACGTCCTGACTTTC. This codes for CSARALAGANVLTF.

This clonotype was counted only a few times. The rearrangement links TRBV7-9 to TRBJ2-7; D is uncertain. The CDR3 is made up of 14 amino acids. Germline CDR1 and CDR2: SEHNR and FQNEAQ (reference sequence). V lost 5 bases, J lost 3 bases, and 14 bases lay in between. The CDR3 spells CASSPRTHHYEQYF. DNA for the CDR3: TGTGCCAGCAGCCCCCGGACGCACCACTACGAGCAGTACTTC.

The V call is TRBV7-2, the J call TRBJ2-7, with 7 bases identical to TRBD1. V shed 6 bases, J shed 2 bases, and the junction held 10 bases outside the gene matches. In germline, CDR1 is SGHTA, CDR2 FQGNSA. This CDR3 is 15 amino acids long. The CDR3 bases are TGTGCCAGCAGGTCTACCGGGACAGACGCCTACGAGCAGTACTTC. The encoded protein is CASRSTGTDAYEQYF.

The table lists this clonotype with a few counts. The rearrangement joins TRBV6-5 to TRBJ2-3; 7 nucleotides line up with TRBD1. Germline V gene sequence: CDR1 MNHEY, CDR2 SVGAGI. The CDR3 has 15 residues. After removal of 0 bases from V and 2 bases from J, the junction contained 2 bases not matched to a gene. The CDR3 region is CASSYSTGNTDTQYF. The CDR3 coding sequence is TGTGCCAGCAGTTACTCGACAGGGAACACAGATACGCAGTATTTT.

This clonotype has more than one count but fewer than ten. The chain couples TRBV21-1 to TRBJ1-2; TRBD1, as called in the table, went unchecked against the DNA. TRBV21-1 is a pseudogene segment. CDR3 length: 17 residues. This CDR3 is CASSKGQGLCSDYGYTF. The CDR3 DNA reads TGTGCCAGCAGCAAGGGACAGGGGTTATGTAGCGACTATGGCTACACCTTC.

This clonotype was recorded a few times. The V and J genes are TRBV5-4 and TRBJ2-1, with 7 bases aligning to TRBD1. The CDR3 has 15 amino acids. Trimming removed 5 bases from V and 2 bases from J; junction bases left unmatched: 7. CDR1 and CDR2 from the germline V gene are SGHNT and YYREEE (reference sequence). DNA of the CDR3: TGTGCCAGCAGTACACCGGGACAGACCTACAATGAGCAGTTCTTC. Translated: CASSTPGQTYNEQFF.

The chain is built from TRBV27 and TRBJ2-7, with D maybe TRBD1 (6 bases). The CDR3 loop spans 16 amino acids. Per germline, CDR1 MNHEY and CDR2 SMNVEV (reference sequence). The V gene lost 4 bases and the J gene lost 5 bases, with 21 bases spanning the gap. The CDR3 nucleotides are TGTGCCAGCAGTTCCTCCCCGTTTTGGGGGCTTCACGAGCAGTACTTC. It is translated as CASSSSPFWGLHEQYF.

This clonotype was recorded at least ten times. V is TRBV6-5 and J is TRBJ2-2, with D perhaps TRBD1 (6 bases). CDR3 length: 16 residues. CDR1 MNHEY and CDR2 SVGAGI come from the germline V gene. V dropped 5 bases and J dropped 0 bases, with 13 bases sitting between them. The CDR3 coding sequence is TGTGCCAGCAGTCCATTCCAGGGGACGAACACCGGGGAGCTGTTTTTT. It encodes CASSPFQGTNTGELFF.

The table lists this clonotype with many counts. The chain combines TRBV20-1 with TRBJ1-2; 10 bases align to TRBD1. The CDR3 consists of 17 residues. J was trimmed by 0 bases and V by 5 bases; bases with no gene match: 12. The germline CDR1 and CDR2 sequences are DFQATT and SNEGSKA (reference sequence). The CDR3 loop reads CSAPGTGAQLANYGYTF. CDR3 sequence (DNA): TGCAGTGCTCCCGGGACAGGGGCCCAACTAGCTAACTATGGCTACACCTTC.

This clonotype came up a few times. The V gene is TRBV24-1, the J gene TRBJ2-1, with 10 positions matching TRBD1. There are 17 residues in the CDR3. The junction had 16 bases not matched to a gene; V was cut back by 6 bases and J by 9 bases. Germline values: CDR1 KGHDR, CDR2 SFDVKD. The CDR3 protein is CATSTRDRGVGAPEQFF. CDR3 DNA: TGTGCCACCAGTACCCGGGACAGGGGTGTCGGAGCCCCTGAGCAGTTCTTC.

The CDR3 DNA is TGTGCCAGCAGCGCTCGGACTAGCGGGGGGTCGAATGAGCAGTTCTTC. It codes for CASSARTSGGSNEQFF. The chain uses TRBV11-2 and TRBJ2-1, with 14 bases fitting TRBD2. Unmatched junction bases numbered 7, after V lost 5 bases and J lost 7 bases. The CDR3 extends over 16 amino acids. CDR1 and CDR2 (germline): SGHAT, FQNNGV.

Ten or more counts support this clonotype. V and J are TRBV25-1 and TRBJ2-2, with 8 nucleotides matching TRBD1. This CDR3 is 14 amino acids long. The germline gives CDR1 MGHDK, CDR2 SYGVNS. V dropped 3 bases and J dropped 3; count of bases not matched to a gene: 0. DNA of the CDR3: TGTGCCAGCAGTGACAGGGGGCACACCGGGGAGCTGTTTTTT. It codes for CASSDRGHTGELFF.

Written as DNA, the CDR3 is TGTGCCAGCAGACCAAGCGGCCTCACAGATACGCAGTATTTT. Its protein product is CASRPSGLTDTQYF. The chain recombines TRBV12-3 or TRBV12-4 with TRBJ2-3; maybe TRBD2 (5 bases). Trimming took off 6 bases at V and 2 bases at J, with 12 bases between the two ends. The CDR3 is made up of 14 amino acids.